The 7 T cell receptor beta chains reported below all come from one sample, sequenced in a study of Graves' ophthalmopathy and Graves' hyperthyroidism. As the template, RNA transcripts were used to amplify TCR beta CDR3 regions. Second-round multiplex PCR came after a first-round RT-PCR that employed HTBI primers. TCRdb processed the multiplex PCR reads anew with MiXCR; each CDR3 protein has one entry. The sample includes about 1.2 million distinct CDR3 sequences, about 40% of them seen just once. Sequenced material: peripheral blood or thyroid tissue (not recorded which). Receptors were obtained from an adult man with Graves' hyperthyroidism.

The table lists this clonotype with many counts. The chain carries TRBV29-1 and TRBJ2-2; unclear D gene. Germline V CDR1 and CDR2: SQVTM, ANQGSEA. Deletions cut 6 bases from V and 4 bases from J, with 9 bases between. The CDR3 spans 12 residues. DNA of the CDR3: TGCAGCGTGTACCGTCCCACCGGGGAGCTGTTTTTT. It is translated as CSVYRPTGELFF.

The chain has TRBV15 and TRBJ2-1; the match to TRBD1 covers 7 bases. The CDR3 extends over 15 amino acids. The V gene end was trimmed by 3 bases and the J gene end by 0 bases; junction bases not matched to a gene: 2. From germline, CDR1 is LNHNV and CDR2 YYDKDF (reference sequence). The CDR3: CATSRGDSSYNEQFF. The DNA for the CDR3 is TGTGCCACCAGCAGGGGGGACAGCTCCTACAATGAGCAGTTCTTC.

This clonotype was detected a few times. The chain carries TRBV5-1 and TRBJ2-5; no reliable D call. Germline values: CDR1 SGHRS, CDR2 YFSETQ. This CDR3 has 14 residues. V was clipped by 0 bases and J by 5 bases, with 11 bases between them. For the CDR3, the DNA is TGCGCCAGCAGCTTGGCCCTGGGGATCGAGACCCAGTACTTC. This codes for CASSLALGIETQYF.

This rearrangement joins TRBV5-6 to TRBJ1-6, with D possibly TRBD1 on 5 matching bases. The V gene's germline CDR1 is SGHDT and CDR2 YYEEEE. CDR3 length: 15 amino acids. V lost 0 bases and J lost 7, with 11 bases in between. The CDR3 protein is CASSLASRTNSPLHF. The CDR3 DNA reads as TGTGCCAGCAGCTTGGCCTCCAGGACAAATTCACCCCTCCACTTT.

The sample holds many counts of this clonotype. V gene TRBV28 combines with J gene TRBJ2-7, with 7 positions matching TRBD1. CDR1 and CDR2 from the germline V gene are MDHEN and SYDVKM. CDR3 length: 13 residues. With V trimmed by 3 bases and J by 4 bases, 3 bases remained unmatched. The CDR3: CASSFGQVYEQYF. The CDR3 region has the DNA TGTGCCAGCAGTTTTGGACAGGTATACGAGCAGTACTTC.

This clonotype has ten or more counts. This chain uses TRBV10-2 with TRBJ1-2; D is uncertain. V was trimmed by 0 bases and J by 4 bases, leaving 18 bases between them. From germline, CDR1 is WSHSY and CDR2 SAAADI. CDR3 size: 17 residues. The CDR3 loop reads CASSESSVGRSIYGYTF. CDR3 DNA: TGCGCCAGCAGTGAGTCGAGTGTAGGCAGATCCATCTATGGCTACACCTTC.

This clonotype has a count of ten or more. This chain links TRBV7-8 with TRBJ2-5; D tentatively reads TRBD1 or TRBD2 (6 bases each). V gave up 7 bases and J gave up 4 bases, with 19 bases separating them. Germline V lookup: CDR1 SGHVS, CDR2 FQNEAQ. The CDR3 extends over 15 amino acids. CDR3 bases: TGTGCCAGCAACCCCCAGGGGAGGCAGGGAGAGACCCAGTACTTC. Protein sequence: CASNPQGRQGETQYF. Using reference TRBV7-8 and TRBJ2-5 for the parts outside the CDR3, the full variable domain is GAGVSQSPRYKVAKRGQDVALRCDPISGHVSLFWYQQALGQGPEFLTYFQNEAQLDKSGLPSDRFFAERPEGSVSTLKIQRTQQEDSAVYLCASNPQGRQGETQYFGPGTRLLVL.